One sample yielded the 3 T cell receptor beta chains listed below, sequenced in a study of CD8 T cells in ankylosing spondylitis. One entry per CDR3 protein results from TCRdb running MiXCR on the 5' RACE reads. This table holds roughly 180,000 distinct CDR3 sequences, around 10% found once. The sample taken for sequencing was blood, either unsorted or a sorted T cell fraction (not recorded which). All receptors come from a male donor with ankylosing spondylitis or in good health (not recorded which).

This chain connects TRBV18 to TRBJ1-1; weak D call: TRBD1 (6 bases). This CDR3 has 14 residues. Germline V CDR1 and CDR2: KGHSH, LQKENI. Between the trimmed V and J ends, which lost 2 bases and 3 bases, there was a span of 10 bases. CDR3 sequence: CASSPSGGHTEAFF. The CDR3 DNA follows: TGTGCCAGCTCACCATCGGGGGGGCACACTGAAGCTTTCTTT.

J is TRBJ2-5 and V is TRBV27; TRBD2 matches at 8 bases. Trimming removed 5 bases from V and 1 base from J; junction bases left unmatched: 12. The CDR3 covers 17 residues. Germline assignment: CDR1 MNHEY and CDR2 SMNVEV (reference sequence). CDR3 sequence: CASSQRTSLSGQETQYF. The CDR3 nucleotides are TGTGCCAGCAGTCAGCGGACTAGCCTTTCGGGCCAAGAGACCCAGTACTTC.

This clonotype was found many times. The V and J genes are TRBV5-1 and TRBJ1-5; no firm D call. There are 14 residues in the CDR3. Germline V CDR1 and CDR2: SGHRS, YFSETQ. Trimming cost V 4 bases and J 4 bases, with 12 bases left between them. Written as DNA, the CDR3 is TGCGCCAGCAGCATAGAAGGACCGAATCAGCCCCAGCATTTT. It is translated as CASSIEGPNQPQHF.